Included here is one T cell receptor beta chain sequence, with context. Its antigen is unidentified. The CDR3 has 16 amino acids. The J segment lost 2 bases and the V segment lost 1 base, leaving 5 bases of the junction unmatched. Germline V gene sequence: CDR1 MNHNS, CDR2 SASEGT. Original data processing: Junction-only sequences without quality scores were provided by ImmunoSEQ, so filtering was different. The method was immunoSEQ multiplex PCR; TCRdb's version includes in-frame clones alone and lacks a portion of them. That table gives V, J and clone size, and the DNA gave D and trimming. The sample holds hundreds of thousands of clones, about 74% seen once. The data stem from a study of shared clonotypes between healthy human individuals. Study-wide points: Rarefaction curves obtained for sorted subsets showed sequencing incomplete despite large depth. Sampling included only blood; tissue repertoires likely differ. When compared with the clonotypes that were shared by all four sorted-subset donors, the non-shared clonotypes turned out to have lower generation probabilities.

The clonotype comes from a woman aged 25 to 39 in good health. The sequencing sample was made of memory CD4+ T cells sorted from blood. Subset indicated: CD45RA-negative fraction. V usage is TRBV6-1 and J usage is TRBJ2-3; 8 bases are shared with TRBD1. The CDR3 nucleotides are TGTGCCAGCAGTGAAGGACCAGGGGGCCTCACAGATACGCAGTATTTT. This sequence encodes CASSEGPGGLTDTQYF.